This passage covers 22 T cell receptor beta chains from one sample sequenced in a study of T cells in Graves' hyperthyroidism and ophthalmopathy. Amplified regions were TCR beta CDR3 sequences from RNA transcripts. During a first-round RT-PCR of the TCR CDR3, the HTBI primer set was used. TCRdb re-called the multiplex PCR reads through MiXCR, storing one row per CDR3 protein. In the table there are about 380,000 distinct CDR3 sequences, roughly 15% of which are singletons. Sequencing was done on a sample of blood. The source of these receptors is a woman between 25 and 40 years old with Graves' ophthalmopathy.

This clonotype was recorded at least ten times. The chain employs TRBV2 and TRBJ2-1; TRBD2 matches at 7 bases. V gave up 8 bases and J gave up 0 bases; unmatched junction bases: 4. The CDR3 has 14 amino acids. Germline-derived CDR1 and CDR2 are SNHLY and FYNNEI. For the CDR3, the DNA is TGTGCCAGCCAGCGGGAAAGCTCCTACAATGAGCAGTTCTTC. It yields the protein CASQRESSYNEQFF.

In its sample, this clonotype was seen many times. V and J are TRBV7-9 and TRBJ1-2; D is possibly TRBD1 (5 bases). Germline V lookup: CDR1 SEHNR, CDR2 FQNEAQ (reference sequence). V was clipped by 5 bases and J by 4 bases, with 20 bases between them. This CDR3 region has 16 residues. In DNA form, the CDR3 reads TGTGCCAGCAGCAACCCCGGACATAACTCGGGCTATGGCTACACCTTC. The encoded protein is CASSNPGHNSGYGYTF.

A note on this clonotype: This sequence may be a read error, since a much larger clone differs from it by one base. The CDR3: CASSHVRTASWDQPQHF. The CDR3 DNA sequence: TGTGCCAGCAGTCACGTCAGGACAGCAAGTTGGGATCAGCCCCAGCATTTT. This sequence joins TRBV6-5 and TRBJ1-5, with a possible D match to TRBD1 (6 bases). Trimming cost V 5 bases and J 5 bases, with 22 bases left between them. Germline V CDR1 and CDR2: MNHEY, SVGAGI. The CDR3 spans 17 residues.

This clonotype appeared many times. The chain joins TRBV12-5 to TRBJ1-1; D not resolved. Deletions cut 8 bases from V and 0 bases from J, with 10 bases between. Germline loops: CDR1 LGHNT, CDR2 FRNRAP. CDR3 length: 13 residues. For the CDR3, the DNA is TGTGCTAGTCAGAAAGGGTTGAACACTGAAGCTTTCTTT. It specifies CASQKGLNTEAFF.

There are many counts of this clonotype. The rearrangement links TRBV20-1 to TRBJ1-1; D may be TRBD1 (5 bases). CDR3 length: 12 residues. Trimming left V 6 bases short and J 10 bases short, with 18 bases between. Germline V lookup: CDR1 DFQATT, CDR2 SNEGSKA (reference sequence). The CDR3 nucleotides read TGCAGTGCAGAACCGGGGGGTCTACGAGCTTTCTTT. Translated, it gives CSAEPGGLRAFF.

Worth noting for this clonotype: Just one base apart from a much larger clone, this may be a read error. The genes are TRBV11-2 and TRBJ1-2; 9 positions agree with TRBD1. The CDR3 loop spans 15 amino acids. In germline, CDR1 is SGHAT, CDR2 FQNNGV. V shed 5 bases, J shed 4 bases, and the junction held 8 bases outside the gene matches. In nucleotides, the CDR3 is TGTGCCAGCAGCCGCGGGACAGGGAGTAGCTATGGCTACACCTTC. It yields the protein CASSRGTGSSYGYTF.

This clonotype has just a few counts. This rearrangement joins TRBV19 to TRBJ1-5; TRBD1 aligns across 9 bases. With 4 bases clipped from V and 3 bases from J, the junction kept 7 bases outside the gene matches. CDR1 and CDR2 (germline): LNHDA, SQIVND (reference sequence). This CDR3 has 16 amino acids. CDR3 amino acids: CASSTFGQGINQPQHF. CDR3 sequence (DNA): TGTGCCAGTAGTACATTCGGACAGGGGATCAATCAGCCCCAGCATTTT.

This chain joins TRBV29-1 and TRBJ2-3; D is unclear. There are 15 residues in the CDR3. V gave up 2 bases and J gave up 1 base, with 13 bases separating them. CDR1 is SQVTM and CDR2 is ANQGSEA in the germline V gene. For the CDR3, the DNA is TGCAGCGTTGAAAAGGTAGCCTTCGGCACAGATACGCAGTATTTT. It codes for CSVEKVAFGTDTQYF.

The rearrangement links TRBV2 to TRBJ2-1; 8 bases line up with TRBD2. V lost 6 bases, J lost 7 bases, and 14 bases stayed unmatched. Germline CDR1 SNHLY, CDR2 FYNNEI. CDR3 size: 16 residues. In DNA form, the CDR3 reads TGTGCCAGCAGGCTGATAAGCGGGAGTCAAGGTAATGAGCAGTTCTTC. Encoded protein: CASRLISGSQGNEQFF.

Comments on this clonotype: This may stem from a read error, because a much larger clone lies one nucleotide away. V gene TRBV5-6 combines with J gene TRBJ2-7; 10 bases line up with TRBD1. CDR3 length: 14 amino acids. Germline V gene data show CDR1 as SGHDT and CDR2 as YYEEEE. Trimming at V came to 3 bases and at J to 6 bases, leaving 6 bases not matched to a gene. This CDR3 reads CASSSGTGEAEQYF. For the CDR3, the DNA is TGTGCCAGCAGCTCCGGGACAGGGGAGGCCGAGCAGTACTTC.

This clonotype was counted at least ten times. This CDR3 is CASSEYPAGYTF. The CDR3 nucleotides read TGTGCCAGCAGTGAATATCCCGCGGGCTACACCTTC. The chain is built from TRBV6-1 and TRBJ1-2; D gene uncertain. The V end lost 2 bases, the J end lost 8 bases, and 9 bases lay between the germline ends. CDR1 is MNHNS, CDR2 SASEGT, per germline. This CDR3 spans 12 amino acids.

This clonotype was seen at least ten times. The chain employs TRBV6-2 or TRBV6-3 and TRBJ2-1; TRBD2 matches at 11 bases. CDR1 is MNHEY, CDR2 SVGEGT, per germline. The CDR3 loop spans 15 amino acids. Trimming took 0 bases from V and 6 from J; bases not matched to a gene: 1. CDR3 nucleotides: TGTGCCAGCAGTTACTCTAGCGGGGGGGCCAATGAGCAGTTCTTC. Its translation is CASSYSSGGANEQFF.

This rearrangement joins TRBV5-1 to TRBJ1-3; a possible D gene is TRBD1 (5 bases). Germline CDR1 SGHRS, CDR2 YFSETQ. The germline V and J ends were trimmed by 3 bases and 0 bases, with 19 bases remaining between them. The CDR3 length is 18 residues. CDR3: CASSSRLPTTDSGNTIYF. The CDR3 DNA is TGCGCCAGCAGCTCCCGACTGCCAACGACAGACTCTGGAAACACCATATATTTT.

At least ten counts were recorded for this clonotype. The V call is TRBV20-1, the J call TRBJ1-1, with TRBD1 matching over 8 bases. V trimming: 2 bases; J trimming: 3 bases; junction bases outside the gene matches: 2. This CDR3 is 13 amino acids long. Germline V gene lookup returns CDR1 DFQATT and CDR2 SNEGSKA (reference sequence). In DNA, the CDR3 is TGCAGTGCTAGAACAGGGGGAGACACTGAAGCTTTCTTT. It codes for CSARTGGDTEAFF.

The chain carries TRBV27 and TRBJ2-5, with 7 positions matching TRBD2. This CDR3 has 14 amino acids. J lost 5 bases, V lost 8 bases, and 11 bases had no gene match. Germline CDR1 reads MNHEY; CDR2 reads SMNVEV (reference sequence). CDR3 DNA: TGTGCCAGCGCAACCTACGGGGGGAGTGAGACCCAGTACTTC. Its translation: CASATYGGSETQYF.

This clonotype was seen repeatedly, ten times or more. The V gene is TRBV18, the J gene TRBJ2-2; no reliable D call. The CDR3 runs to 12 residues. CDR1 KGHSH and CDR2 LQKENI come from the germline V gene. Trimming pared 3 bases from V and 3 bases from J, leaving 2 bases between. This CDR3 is CASSPHTGELFF. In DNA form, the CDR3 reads TGTGCCAGCTCACCTCACACCGGGGAGCTGTTTTTT.

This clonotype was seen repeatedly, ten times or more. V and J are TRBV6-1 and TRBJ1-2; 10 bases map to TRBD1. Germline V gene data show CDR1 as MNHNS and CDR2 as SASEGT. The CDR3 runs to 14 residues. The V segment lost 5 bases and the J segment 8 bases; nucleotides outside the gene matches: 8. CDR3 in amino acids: CASSPGTGVRGYTF. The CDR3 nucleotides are TGTGCCAGCAGTCCCGGGACAGGGGTTCGGGGCTACACCTTC.

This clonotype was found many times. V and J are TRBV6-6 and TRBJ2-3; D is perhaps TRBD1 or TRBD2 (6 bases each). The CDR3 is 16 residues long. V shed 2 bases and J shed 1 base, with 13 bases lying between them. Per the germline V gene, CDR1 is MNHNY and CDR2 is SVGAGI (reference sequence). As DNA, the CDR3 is TGTGCCAGCAGTTACGGGGGGCGTTCTGGCACAGATACGCAGTATTTT. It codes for CASSYGGRSGTDTQYF.

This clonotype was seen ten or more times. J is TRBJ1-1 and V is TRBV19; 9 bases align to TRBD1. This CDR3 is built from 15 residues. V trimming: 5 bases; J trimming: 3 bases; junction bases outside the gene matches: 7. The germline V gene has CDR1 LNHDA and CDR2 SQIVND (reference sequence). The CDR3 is CASSGPGQGDTEAFF. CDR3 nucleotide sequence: TGTGCCAGTAGTGGACCGGGACAGGGAGACACTGAAGCTTTCTTT.

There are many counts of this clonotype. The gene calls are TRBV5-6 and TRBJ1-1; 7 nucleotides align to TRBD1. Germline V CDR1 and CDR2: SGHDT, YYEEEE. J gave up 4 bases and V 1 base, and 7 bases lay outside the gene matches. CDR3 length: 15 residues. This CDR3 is CASSLRQGFRTEAFF. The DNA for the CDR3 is TGTGCCAGCAGCTTGCGACAGGGATTTCGCACTGAAGCTTTCTTT.

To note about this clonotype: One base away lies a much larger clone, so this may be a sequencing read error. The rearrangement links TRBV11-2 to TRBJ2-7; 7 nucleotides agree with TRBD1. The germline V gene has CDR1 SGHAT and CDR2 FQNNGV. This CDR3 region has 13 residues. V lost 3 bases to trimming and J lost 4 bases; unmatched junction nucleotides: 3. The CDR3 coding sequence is TGTGCCAGCAGCTTGGGACAGATGTACGAGCAGTACTTC. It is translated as CASSLGQMYEQYF.

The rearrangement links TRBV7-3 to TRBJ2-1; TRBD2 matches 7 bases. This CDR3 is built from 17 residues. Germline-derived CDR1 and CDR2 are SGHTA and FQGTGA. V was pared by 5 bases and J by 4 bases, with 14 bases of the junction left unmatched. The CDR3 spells CASSIGAGAGNYNEQFF. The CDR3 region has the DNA TGTGCCAGCAGCATAGGGGCGGGAGCGGGGAATTACAATGAGCAGTTCTTC.